The following is a T cell receptor beta chain sequence with its context. CDR3 length: 18 amino acids. Germline loops: CDR1 LGHNA, CDR2 YNFKEQ. V shed 4 bases and J 5 bases; nucleotides not matched to a gene: 16. The sample comes from a study of OX40 agonist ivuxolimab in advanced cancers. Using immunoSEQ multiplex PCR, the repertoire was profiled, and TCRdb retains in-frame clones only, with some absent. Of around 56,000 clones in the sample, approximately 90% were seen once. The receptor comes from an adult with an advanced solid tumor such as melanoma, head and neck, liver or kidney cancer. Sequences were derived from CD4+ or CD8+ T cells sorted from blood, sampled in a trial of the OX40 agonist ivuxolimab. J is TRBJ2-5 and V is TRBV4-2; 10 bases are a match to TRBD2. The CDR3 DNA is TGTGCCAGCAGCCTGACTGGTTCTAGCGGGGGCCTCCGGGAGACCCAGTACTTC. Protein sequence: CASSLTGSSGGLRETQYF.